These 21 T cell receptor beta chains came from one sample sequenced in a study of cytomegalovirus exposure and HLA in healthy donors. In the PCR, 60 Vbeta and 13 Jbeta primers were used. The data were produced by immunoSEQ multiplex PCR, yet TCRdb's version contains in-frame clones alone and is incomplete. The sample has approximately 150,000 clones; around three quarters are singletons. Sequenced input: PBMCs. The receptors come from a man aged 40-55 years in good health and CMV-seronegative.

V and J are TRBV19 and TRBJ2-1; the D gene is possibly TRBD2 (6 bases). The germline CDR1 and CDR2 sequences are LNHDA and SQIVND (reference sequence). The V end lost 5 bases, the J end lost 4 bases, and 15 bases lay between the germline ends. There are 15 residues in the CDR3. This CDR3 reads CASSSIAEGYNEQFF. The CDR3 nucleotides are TGTGCCAGTAGTTCAATAGCGGAAGGGTACAATGAGCAGTTCTTC.

V and J are TRBV28 and TRBJ1-5; the D is unclear. Germline V CDR1 and CDR2: MDHEN, SYDVKM. The germline V and J ends were trimmed by 7 bases and 1 base, with 14 bases remaining between them. The CDR3 is made up of 15 amino acids. DNA of the CDR3: TGTGCCAGCAAAGAGGTGAGAGAGAGCAATCAGCCCCAGCATTTT. Encoded protein: CASKEVRESNQPQHF.

The chain uses TRBV25-1 and TRBJ2-1; TRBD2 matches at 10 bases. The ends lost 10 bases at V and 6 bases at J; junction bases unmatched: 6. The CDR3 contains 13 residues. In germline, CDR1 is MGHDK, CDR2 SYGVNS. The CDR3 DNA reads TGTGCCACCGCACTAGCGGGAAGCAATGAGCAGTTCTTC. Translation gives CATALAGSNEQFF.

The chain is built from TRBV11-2 and TRBJ1-4, with D unclear. The V and J ends lost 1 base and 2 bases respectively, with 8 bases between them. CDR1 SGHAT and CDR2 FQNNGV come from the germline V gene. The CDR3 totals 15 residues. CDR3 in DNA: TGTGCCAGCAGCTTAGGCGATTTGACTAATGAAAAACTGTTTTTT. This gives the protein CASSLGDLTNEKLFF.

The V call is TRBV2, the J call TRBJ2-1, with 9 bases matching TRBD2. The CDR3 spans 14 residues. The V gene's germline CDR1 is SNHLY and CDR2 FYNNEI. Unmatched junction bases numbered 9, after V lost 8 bases and J lost 7 bases. In DNA form, the CDR3 reads TGTGCCAGCCTTTTTAGCGGGAGTAAAAATGAGCAGTTCTTC. Residues: CASLFSGSKNEQFF.

This clone showed up just once. This chain links TRBV11-3 with TRBJ2-3, with 14 bases lining up with TRBD2. The CDR3 sequence is 16 residues long. The junction had 1 base not matched to a gene; V was cut back by 3 bases and J by 2 bases. Per the germline V gene, CDR1 is SGHNT and CDR2 is YENEEA. CDR3 nucleotides: TGTGCCAGCAGCTTGGGACTAGCGGGGGCCACAGATACGCAGTATTTT. As protein: CASSLGLAGATDTQYF.

The count of this clone is one. The chain links TRBV5-1 to TRBJ2-5; 8 bases map to TRBD1. Per germline, CDR1 SGHRS and CDR2 YFSETQ. CDR3 size: 14 residues. Trimming at V came to 5 bases and at J to 1 base, leaving 4 bases not matched to a gene. The CDR3 nucleotides are TGCGCCAGCAGTTCAGGGGGCTCCCAAGAGACCCAGTACTTC. Its protein is CASSSGGSQETQYF. The full variable domain, with the rest looked up from reference TRBV5-1 and TRBJ2-5, is KAGVTQTPRYLIKTRGQQVTLSCSPISGHRSVSWYQQTPGQGLQFLFEYFSETQRNKGNFPGRFSGRQFSNSRSEMNVSTLELGDSALYLCASSSGGSQETQYFGPGTRLLVL.

The CDR3 here is CASSLREDGEQFF. DNA of the CDR3: TGCGCCAGCAGCCTGCGGGAGGACGGTGAGCAGTTCTTC. This rearrangement joins TRBV5-1 to TRBJ2-1, with 8 bases identical to TRBD2. CDR1 is SGHRS and CDR2 is YFSETQ in the germline V gene. Trimming took 4 bases from V and 9 from J; bases not matched to a gene: 6. CDR3 length equals 13 residues.

The sample holds a few counts of this clone. This sequence joins TRBV7-2 and TRBJ1-6, with TRBD1 matching 9 bases. Germline CDR1 SGHTA, CDR2 FQGNSA. V dropped 5 bases and J dropped 5; count of bases not matched to a gene: 4. The CDR3 runs to 15 residues. The CDR3 loop is CASSQRTGDNSPLHF. DNA for the CDR3: TGTGCCAGCAGCCAAAGGACAGGGGATAATTCACCCCTCCACTTT.

This clone was seen a few times. The chain has TRBV6-1 and TRBJ1-5, with TRBD1 as a possible D gene (6 bases). CDR1 is MNHNS and CDR2 is SASEGT in the germline V gene. This CDR3 has 15 residues. With 4 bases removed from V and 4 bases from J, the gap between germline ends came to 14 bases. The CDR3 is CASSGPTGGNQPQHF. Written as DNA, the CDR3 is TGTGCCAGCAGTGGGCCGACAGGCGGAAATCAGCCCCAGCATTTT.

The rearrangement links TRBV11-2 to TRBJ1-1; 7 positions agree with TRBD1. V was pared by 5 bases and J by 11 bases, with 11 bases of the junction left unmatched. Germline-derived CDR1 and CDR2 are SGHAT and FQNNGV. The CDR3 is 13 amino acids. The CDR3 region has the DNA TGTGCCAGCAGCCCTCAGGGGGTCCAAGGGGCTTTCTTT. It yields the protein CASSPQGVQGAFF.

Only a few counts were recorded for this clone. V gene TRBV5-4 combines with J gene TRBJ2-2; perhaps TRBD1 as D (5 bases). Germline V CDR1 and CDR2: SGHNT, YYREEE (reference sequence). V lost 0 bases and J 4 bases, leaving 10 bases between the germline ends. The length of the CDR3 is 15 residues. In DNA, the CDR3 is TGTGCCAGCAGCTTGGATGGGGCCCTCACCGGGGAGCTGTTTTTT. This sequence encodes CASSLDGALTGELFF.

The rearrangement uses TRBV9 and TRBJ2-7; TRBD2 matches at 11 bases. Germline assignment: CDR1 SGDLS and CDR2 YYNGEE. The V segment lost 4 bases and the J segment 3 bases; nucleotides outside the gene matches: 9. The CDR3 contains 16 residues. The CDR3 loop is CASSTSSGGTVYEQYF. The CDR3 DNA reads TGTGCCAGCAGCACCTCTAGCGGGGGGACGGTCTACGAGCAGTACTTC.

The chain is built from TRBV15 and TRBJ2-2, with D uncertain. Germline values: CDR1 LNHNV, CDR2 YYDKDF (reference sequence). The CDR3 runs 15 residues. V was trimmed by 1 base and J by 4 bases, leaving 10 bases between them. The CDR3 reads CATSRAEIGTGELFF. The CDR3 region has the DNA TGTGCCACCAGCAGAGCGGAGATTGGCACCGGGGAGCTGTTTTTT.

The rearrangement joins TRBV11-2 to TRBJ2-7, with D tentatively TRBD1 (6 bases). CDR1 is SGHAT, CDR2 FQNNGV, per germline. The germline V and J ends were trimmed by 1 base and 2 bases, with 9 bases remaining between them. The CDR3 is made up of 14 amino acids. The CDR3 DNA sequence: TGTGCCAGCAGCTTAGGTACAGGGACCTACGAGCAGTACTTC. Its translation is CASSLGTGTYEQYF.

Remarks on this clone: The sample contains more than one DNA sequence encoding this CDR3. In DNA form, the CDR3 reads TGTGCCACCAGCAGGGCAGGGCGGAACACCGGGGAGCTGTTTTTT. As protein: CATSRAGRNTGELFF. The chain joins TRBV15 to TRBJ2-2; a possible D gene is TRBD1 (5 bases). This CDR3 is built from 15 residues. Germline-derived CDR1 and CDR2 are LNHNV and YYDKDF (reference sequence). V was cut by 3 bases and J by 1 base, with 9 bases left in between.

V and J are TRBV10-3 and TRBJ2-6; TRBD2 is a possible D gene (6 bases). CDR1 ENHRY and CDR2 SYGVKD come from the germline V gene. Trimming pared 10 bases from V and 0 bases from J, leaving 16 bases between. The CDR3 is 16 residues long. This chain's CDR3 is CATQGGEGSGANVLTF. CDR3 DNA sequence: TGTGCCACGCAGGGAGGTGAAGGCTCTGGGGCCAACGTCCTGACTTTC.

The chain employs TRBV5-6 and TRBJ2-7; D is unresolved. Looked up from germline, CDR1 is SGHDT and CDR2 is YYEEEE. This CDR3 is 12 amino acids long. Trimming pared 1 base from V and 7 bases from J, leaving 9 bases between. The CDR3 loop reads CASSLFAGEQYF. CDR3 DNA: TGTGCCAGCAGCTTGTTCGCCGGTGAGCAGTACTTC.

This chain links TRBV7-3 with TRBJ2-3; tentatively, D is TRBD1 (6 bases). Germline loops: CDR1 SGHTA, CDR2 FQGTGA. Trimming left V 5 bases short and J 0 bases short, with 9 bases between. The CDR3 length is 14 residues. The CDR3 here is CASSLGQSTDTQYF. The CDR3 DNA reads TGTGCCAGCAGCCTCGGACAGAGCACAGATACGCAGTATTTT.

The gene calls are TRBV11-2 and TRBJ1-3; no clear D. The length of the CDR3 is 14 residues. Trimming pared 2 bases from V and 0 bases from J, leaving 5 bases between. Germline CDR1 SGHAT, CDR2 FQNNGV. CDR3 protein: CASSLLASGNTIYF. CDR3 sequence (DNA): TGTGCCAGCAGCTTACTGGCCTCTGGAAACACCATATATTTT.

The chain links TRBV18 to TRBJ2-1; TRBD2 matches 13 bases. The V gene end was trimmed by 2 bases and the J gene end by 8 bases; junction bases not matched to a gene: 9. Germline loops: CDR1 KGHSH, CDR2 LQKENI. The CDR3 has 17 amino acids. In DNA, the CDR3 is TGTGCCAGCTCACCATTAACTAGCGGGGGGGCAATCGATGAGCAGTTCTTC. This sequence encodes CASSPLTSGGAIDEQFF.